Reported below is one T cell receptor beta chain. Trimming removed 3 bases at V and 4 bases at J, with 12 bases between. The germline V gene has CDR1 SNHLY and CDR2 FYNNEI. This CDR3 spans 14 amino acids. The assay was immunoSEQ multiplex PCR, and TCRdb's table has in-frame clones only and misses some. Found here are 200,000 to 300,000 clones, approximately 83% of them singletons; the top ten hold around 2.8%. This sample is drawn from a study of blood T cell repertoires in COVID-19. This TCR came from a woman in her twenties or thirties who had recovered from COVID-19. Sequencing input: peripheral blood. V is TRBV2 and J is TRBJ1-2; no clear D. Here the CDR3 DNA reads TGTGCCAGCAGTGACGCGGAGCATCTCTATGGCTACACCTTC. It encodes CASSDAEHLYGYTF.